Following are 14 T cell receptor beta chains from one sample sequenced in a study of CD8 T cells in ankylosing spondylitis. TCRdb ran MiXCR on the 5' RACE reads and lists one entry per CDR3 protein. The repertoire holds 250,000 to 350,000 distinct CDR3 sequences, with roughly 20% as singletons. The sequenced material came from blood, either unsorted or a sorted T cell fraction (not recorded which). These receptors all come from a female donor with ankylosing spondylitis or in good health (not recorded which).

The chain combines TRBV20-1 with TRBJ2-3, with TRBD1 matching over 10 bases. The ends lost 0 bases at V and 1 base at J; junction bases unmatched: 7. Germline V gene lookup returns CDR1 DFQATT and CDR2 SNEGSKA (reference sequence). The CDR3 loop spans 17 amino acids. The DNA for the CDR3 is TGCAGTGCTAGAGATAATCGAGGGACAGGGGGCACAGATACGCAGTATTTT. The encoded protein is CSARDNRGTGGTDTQYF.

This clonotype appeared many times. V usage is TRBV20-1 and J usage is TRBJ2-3; unclear D gene. The ends were cut back, 1 base at V and 2 bases at J, with 10 bases in the middle. Germline CDR1 is DFQATT and CDR2 is SNEGSKA (reference sequence). This CDR3 region has 14 residues. The DNA for the CDR3 is TGCAGTGCTAGAGGGCAGACCGTCACAGATACGCAGTATTTT. It is translated as CSARGQTVTDTQYF.

This clonotype was seen more than once but under ten times. V gene TRBV6-1 combines with J gene TRBJ2-7; 10 bases line up with TRBD1. The junction had 4 bases not matched to a gene; V was cut back by 7 bases and J by 4 bases. The CDR3 is 13 residues long. The germline V gene encodes CDR1 MNHNS and CDR2 SASEGT. The CDR3 region is CASNRDRGYEQYF. The CDR3 bases are TGTGCCAGCAACCGGGACAGGGGTTACGAGCAGTACTTC.

This clonotype was seen only a few times. The CDR3 DNA sequence: TGTGCCAGCAGCCCACTGGAACAGGCAGCCTCCTACGAGCAGTACTTC. This encodes CASSPLEQAASYEQYF. The rearrangement uses TRBV7-2 and TRBJ2-7; TRBD1 is a possible D gene (5 bases). The ends were cut back, 5 bases at V and 0 bases at J, with 17 bases in the middle. This CDR3 is 16 amino acids long. In germline, CDR1 is SGHTA, CDR2 FQGNSA.

Ten or more counts support this clonotype. The chain employs TRBV5-5 and TRBJ2-7; 13 bases are shared with TRBD2. CDR1 and CDR2 (germline): SGHKS, YYEKEE (reference sequence). V shed 2 bases, J shed 1 base, and the junction held 3 bases outside the gene matches. The CDR3 covers 16 residues. The CDR3 spells CASSLRGLAGSYEQYF. CDR3 DNA: TGTGCCAGCAGCTTAAGGGGACTAGCGGGGTCCTACGAGCAGTACTTC.

The chain uses TRBV7-2 and TRBJ1-5; D is possibly TRBD1 (6 bases). V was pared by 5 bases and J by 7 bases, with 15 bases between. CDR1 SGHTA and CDR2 FQGNSA come from the germline V gene. The CDR3 sequence is 14 residues long. The CDR3, as DNA: TGTGCCAGCAGCAAAGGGGGGGCTTGGCAGCCCCAGCATTTT. Protein sequence: CASSKGGAWQPQHF.

This clonotype was counted at least ten times. The CDR3 DNA sequence: TGCAGTGCCTCTCCGGGACTAGCGGGAGGCGAGCAGTACTTC. Translation: CSASPGLAGGEQYF. The V call is TRBV20-1, the J call TRBJ2-7, with TRBD2 identical over 15 bases. The CDR3 contains 14 residues. J gave up 6 bases and V 6 bases, and 6 bases lay outside the gene matches. Germline CDR1 DFQATT, CDR2 SNEGSKA (reference sequence).

This rearrangement joins TRBV15 to TRBJ2-1; D not resolved. The V end was cut by 3 bases, the J end by 6 bases, with 18 bases between. The germline V gene has CDR1 LNHNV and CDR2 YYDKDF (reference sequence). The CDR3 consists of 16 residues. CDR3: CATSRDPTFSGNEQFF. Written as DNA, the CDR3 is TGTGCCACCAGCAGGGACCCGACTTTTTCGGGCAATGAGCAGTTCTTC.

This clonotype was picked up one time. The chain links TRBV20-1 to TRBJ1-1; D is unclear. Germline assignment: CDR1 DFQATT and CDR2 SNEGSKA (reference sequence). The CDR3 loop spans 12 amino acids. The CDR3 DNA reads TGCAGCGGGTCAAAGAGAAACACTGAAGCTTTCTTT. Translated: CSGSKRNTEAFF.

This clonotype has at least ten counts. The V gene is TRBV3-1, the J gene TRBJ1-1, with D uncertain. The CDR3 sequence is 12 residues long. Germline V gene data show CDR1 as LGHDT and CDR2 as YNNKEL (reference sequence). V lost 11 bases, J lost 4 bases, and 14 bases lay in between. The CDR3: CAVQVEGTEAFF. The CDR3 nucleotides are TGTGCCGTTCAAGTCGAGGGCACTGAAGCTTTCTTT.

Comment on this clonotype: The junction shows a germline mismatch at one end, possibly a read error. The chain is built from TRBV20-1 and TRBJ2-3, with TRBD2 matching over 8 bases. In germline, CDR1 is DFQATT, CDR2 SNEGSKA (reference sequence). The CDR3 spans 15 residues. The CDR3 DNA sequence: TGCTGTGCTAGACGCCTAGCGGGCGCGTCAGATACGCAGTATTTT. This gives the protein CCARRLAGASDTQYF.

This clonotype was counted only a few times. The chain carries TRBV4-2 and TRBJ1-2; D gene unclear. CDR3 length: 15 amino acids. V lost 0 bases and J 7 bases, leaving 15 bases between the germline ends. Germline V gene sequence: CDR1 LGHNA, CDR2 YNFKEQ. This chain's CDR3 is CASSQDIGDAPGYTF. CDR3 in DNA: TGTGCCAGCAGCCAAGACATCGGGGATGCCCCTGGCTACACCTTC.

This clonotype appeared many times. The chain employs TRBV6-5 and TRBJ2-1, with 8 bases fitting TRBD2. CDR3 length: 16 amino acids. V trimming: 2 bases; J trimming: 5 bases; junction bases outside the gene matches: 8. Germline assignment: CDR1 MNHEY and CDR2 SVGAGI. The CDR3 DNA reads as TGTGCCAGCAGTTACCGGCGGGAGGAATCCCACAATGAGCAGTTCTTC. Its translation is CASSYRREESHNEQFF.

V and J are TRBV9 and TRBJ1-1, with D tentatively TRBD1 (5 bases). The CDR3 length is 15 residues. The V end lost 3 bases, the J end lost 1 base, and 13 bases lay between the germline ends. Germline V gene lookup returns CDR1 SGDLS and CDR2 YYNGEE. The DNA for the CDR3 is TGTGCCAGCAGCGGTAGATACGGGGGGAACACTGAAGCTTTCTTT. This sequence encodes CASSGRYGGNTEAFF. The variable domain in full, completed from reference TRBV9 and TRBJ1-1, reads DSGVTQTPKHLITATGQRVTLRCSPRSGDLSVYWYQQSLDQGLQFLIQYYNGEERAKGNILERFSAQQFPDLHSELNLSSLELGDSALYFCASSGRYGGNTEAFFGQGTRLTVV.